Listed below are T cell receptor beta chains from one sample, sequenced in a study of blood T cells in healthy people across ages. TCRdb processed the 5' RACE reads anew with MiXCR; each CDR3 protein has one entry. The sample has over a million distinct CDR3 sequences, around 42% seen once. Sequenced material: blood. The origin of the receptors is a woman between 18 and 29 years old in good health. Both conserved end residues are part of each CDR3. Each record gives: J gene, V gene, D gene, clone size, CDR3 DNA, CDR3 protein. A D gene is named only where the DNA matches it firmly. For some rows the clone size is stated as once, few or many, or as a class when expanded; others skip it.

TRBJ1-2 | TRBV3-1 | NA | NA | TGTGCCAGCAGCCCCGGGACATTTGGCGGCTACACCTTC | CASSPGTFGGYTF
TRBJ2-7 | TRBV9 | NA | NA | TGTGCCAGCAGCAGACGGACAGTGCGGGACAATGAGCAGTACTTC | CASSRRTVRDNEQYF
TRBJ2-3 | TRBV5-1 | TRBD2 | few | TGCGCCAGCAGCCCAAACCACGGGGGGATAGATACGCAGTATTTT | CASSPNHGGIDTQYF
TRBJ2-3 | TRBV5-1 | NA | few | TGCGCCAGCACCCTAGAGGTTCCAGATACGCAGTATTTT | CASTLEVPDTQYF
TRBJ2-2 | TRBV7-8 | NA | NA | TGTGCCAGCAGCTTGAGGGAAAGGGACACCGGGGAGCTGTTTTTT | CASSLRERDTGELFF
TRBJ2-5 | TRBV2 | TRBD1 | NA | TGTGCCAGCAGTCAAACAGGGGTGGGGACCCAGTACTTC | CASSQTGVGTQYF
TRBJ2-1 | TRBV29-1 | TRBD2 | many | TGCAGCGTTCGGGCGGGAGGGCAAAATGAGCAGTTCTTC | CSVRAGGQNEQFF
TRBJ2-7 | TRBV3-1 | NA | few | TGTGCCAGCAGCCAGCCAATCGGCAGGGGCGAGCAGTACTTC | CASSQPIGRGEQYF
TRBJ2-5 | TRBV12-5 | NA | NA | TGTGCTAGTGGTTCGGAGGGACATCTAGGCGTGACCCAGTACTTC | CASGSEGHLGVTQYF
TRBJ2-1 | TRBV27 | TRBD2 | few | TGTGCCAGCAGTTTATTGGGCGGGGGGGCATTGAATGAGCAGTTCTTC | CASSLLGGGALNEQFF
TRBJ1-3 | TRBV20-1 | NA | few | TGCAGTGCTAGAGATACAATGCTAGCTGGAAACACCATATATTTT | CSARDTMLAGNTIYF
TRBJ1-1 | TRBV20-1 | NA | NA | TGCAGTGCTAGAGTTGACCAGCGGGGCACTGAAGCTTTCTTT | CSARVDQRGTEAFF
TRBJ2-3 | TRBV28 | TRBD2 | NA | TGTGCCAGCAGTTTAGTTTTTAAGGGCGGGGGGGCCGTAAATACGCAGTATTTT | CASSLVFKGGGAVNTQYF
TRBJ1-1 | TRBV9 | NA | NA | TGTGCCGGCAGCCCTAGCCCGGAGAACACTGAAGCTTTCTTT | CAGSPSPENTEAFF
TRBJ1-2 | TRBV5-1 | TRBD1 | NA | TGCGCCAGCAGCTTGGACCTTGACAGGGTATGGGATGGCTACACCTTC | CASSLDLDRVWDGYTF
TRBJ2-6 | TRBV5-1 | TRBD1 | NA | TGCGCCAGCAGCTTGGTCGGGACAGGGTTCTCTGGGGCCAACGTCCTGACTTTC | CASSLVGTGFSGANVLTF
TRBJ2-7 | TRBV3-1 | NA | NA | TGTGCCAGCAGTCTGGAAATGGAGGGGAGCTCCTACGAGCAGTACTTC | CASSLEMEGSSYEQYF
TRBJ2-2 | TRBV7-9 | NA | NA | TGTGCCAGCAGCTCAGGGCTAACTTCGACGAACACCGGGGAGCTGTTTTTT | CASSSGLTSTNTGELFF
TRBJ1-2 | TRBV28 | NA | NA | TGTGCCATAAGGCAAACGAACTATGGCTACACCTTC | CAIRQTNYGYTF
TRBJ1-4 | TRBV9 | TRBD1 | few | TGTGCCAGCAGCGTGGGACAGGTTGCAACTAATGAAAAACTGTTTTTT | CASSVGQVATNEKLFF
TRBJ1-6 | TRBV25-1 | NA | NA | TGTGCCAGCCGGGCGGGGCAGCCTGATAATTCACCCCTCCACTTT | CASRAGQPDNSPLHF
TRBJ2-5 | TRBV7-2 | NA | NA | TGTGCCAGCACCCTCCGTCCGCTAACCCAAGAGACCCAGTACTTC | CASTLRPLTQETQYF
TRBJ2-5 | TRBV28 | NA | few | TGTGCCAGCGCCCCCCCAATAGCAGGGAGGTCCTATGAGCAGTACTTC | CASAPPIAGRSYEQYF
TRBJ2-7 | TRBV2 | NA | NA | TGTGCCAGCAGTGAATTCGCTCTGGAGCAGTACTTC | CASSEFALEQYF
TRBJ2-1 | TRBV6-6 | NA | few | TGTGCCAGCAGTTACTCGAGGGAGGAAGCCTACAATGAGCAGTTCTTC | CASSYSREEAYNEQFF
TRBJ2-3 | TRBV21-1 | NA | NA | TGTGCCAGCAGGGGGCGGCCCCCTAGCACAGATACGCAGTATTTT | CASRGRPPSTDTQYF
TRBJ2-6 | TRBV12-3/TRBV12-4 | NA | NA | TGTGCCAGCAGTTTAGCGCGGGCGCTGGGGGCCAACGTCCTGACTTTC | CASSLARALGANVLTF
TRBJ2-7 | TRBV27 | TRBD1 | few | TGTGCCAGCAGCCTACAGGGGGCGATCACTTACGAGCAGTACTTC | CASSLQGAITYEQYF
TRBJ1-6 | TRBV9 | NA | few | TGTGCCAGCAGCGTAGAAGGGATTAATTCACCCCTCCACTTT | CASSVEGINSPLHF
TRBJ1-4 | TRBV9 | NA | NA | TGTGCCAGCAGCGCCTCCTCAGGAGGGGGGGCAGGTGGGAATCTTGAAAAACTGTTTTTT | CASSASSGGGAGGNLEKLFF
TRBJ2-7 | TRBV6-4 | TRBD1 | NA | TGTGCCAGCAGTGACCGCTGGGACAGCAATGAGCAGTACTTC | CASSDRWDSNEQYF
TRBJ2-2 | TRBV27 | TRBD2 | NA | TGTGCCAGCAGTTTTGGACTAGCTCACGGGGAGCTGTTTTTT | CASSFGLAHGELFF
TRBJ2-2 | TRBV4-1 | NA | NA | TGCGCCAGCAGCCCGGGTATCAAAGATGGGGAGCTGTTTTTT | CASSPGIKDGELFF
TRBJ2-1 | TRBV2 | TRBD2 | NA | TGTGCCAGCAGTGAATCCGGGACTAGCGGCTCCCACAATGAGCAGTTCTTC | CASSESGTSGSHNEQFF
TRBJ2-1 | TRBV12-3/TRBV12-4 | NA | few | TGTGCCAGCCAGCTGGACAGAGTCTTCGATGAGCAGTTCTTC | CASQLDRVFDEQFF
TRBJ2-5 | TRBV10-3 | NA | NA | TGTGCCATCAGTGAGTCGGAACGGAACCTGGATGAGCAGTACTTC | CAISESERNLDEQYF
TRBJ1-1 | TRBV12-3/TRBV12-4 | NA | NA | TGTGCCGGGATGGGGCTGAACACTGAAGCTTTCTTT | CAGMGLNTEAFF
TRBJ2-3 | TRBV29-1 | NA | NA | TGCAGCGTTGAAGATCTGGGGTGGGGTGGGACAGATACGCAGTATTTT | CSVEDLGWGGTDTQYF
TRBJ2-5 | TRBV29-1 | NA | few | TGCAGCGTTGAAACGGAACAGCTACAAGAGACCCAGTACTTC | CSVETEQLQETQYF
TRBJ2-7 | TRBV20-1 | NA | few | TGCAGTGCTAGAGTAGGGACTGAATTATCCTACGAGCAGTACTTC | CSARVGTELSYEQYF
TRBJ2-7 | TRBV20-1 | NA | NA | TGCAGTGCTCGACCTCCGGGCACAGGGCCCTACGAGCAGTACTTC | CSARPPGTGPYEQYF
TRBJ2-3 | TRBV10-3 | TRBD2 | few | TGTGCCATCACCGGACTAGCGGGGCCCACAGATACGCAGTATTTT | CAITGLAGPTDTQYF
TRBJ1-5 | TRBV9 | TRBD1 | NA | TGTGGCAGCAGCGGCGGAACAGGGGGCGCCCAGCATTTT | CGSSGGTGGAQHF
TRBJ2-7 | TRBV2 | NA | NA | TGTGCCAGCAGGTGGGGGCTTACTTCCTACGAGCAGTACTTC | CASRWGLTSYEQYF
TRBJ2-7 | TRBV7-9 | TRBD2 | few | TGTGCCAGCAGCTTAGGGACTAGCAACCACGAGCAGTACTTC | CASSLGTSNHEQYF